Presented here are 14 T cell receptor beta chains from one specimen sequenced in a study of monozygotic twins with inflammatory bowel disease. TCRdb re-called the 5' RACE reads; one entry per CDR3 protein, DNA not given. Recorded for this sample: around 210,000 distinct CDR3 sequences. The specimen sequenced was blood. The receptors derive from a human donor with ulcerative colitis or Crohn's disease, or a healthy co-twin of an affected twin (not recorded which).

V is TRBV29-1 and J is TRBJ2-7; the TCRdb D gene call, TRBD1, has no DNA to confirm it. CDR3 length equals 13 residues. Germline V gene data show CDR1 as SQVTM and CDR2 as ANQGSEA. CDR3 residues: CSVELDRNYEQYF.

The chain uses TRBV20-1 and TRBJ2-1; with no DNA, the TCRdb D assignment of TRBD2 cannot be verified. CDR1 and CDR2 (germline): DFQATT, SNEGSKA (reference sequence). The CDR3 totals 12 residues. CDR3 sequence reads: CSARGREQLQFF.

The genes are TRBV4-1 and TRBJ2-5; TCRdb calls TRBD2, which cannot be checked without DNA. Germline loops: CDR1 MGHRA, CDR2 YSYEKL. The CDR3 has 15 amino acids. The CDR3 is CASSQQPSGQETQYF.

This chain links TRBV5-1 with TRBJ2-1. This CDR3 spans 12 amino acids. From germline, CDR1 is SGHRS and CDR2 YFSETQ. The CDR3 loop is CASSWDRAEQFF.

The J gene is TRBJ1-2, the V gene TRBV29-1; the D gene TCRdb calls, TRBD1, cannot be checked with no DNA. Germline V gene lookup returns CDR1 SQVTM and CDR2 ANQGSEA. This CDR3 contains 14 residues. CDR3 loop: CSVGASYRVGGYTF.

The chain combines TRBV21-1 with TRBJ2-3; absent DNA, TCRdb's TRBD1 call cannot be checked. TRBV21-1 is a pseudogene locus. This CDR3 spans 16 amino acids. CDR3 sequence: CASSYNRDRGADTQYF.

This rearrangement joins TRBV18 to TRBJ1-5; TCRdb indicates TRBD1, and absent DNA this call remains unverified. The germline V gene encodes CDR1 KGHSH and CDR2 LQKENI. The CDR3 sequence is 17 residues long. CDR3 region: CASSPAGGLYSNQPQHF.

CDR3 in amino acids: CASSYFKQGIGSPLHF. The rearrangement links TRBV6-5 to TRBJ1-6; as DNA is missing, the TRBD1 call by TCRdb cannot be tested. This CDR3 has 16 amino acids. The germline gives CDR1 MNHEY, CDR2 SVGAGI.

The chain combines TRBV20-1 with TRBJ2-6; TCRdb names TRBD2, which stays unverified in the absence of DNA. In germline, CDR1 is DFQATT, CDR2 SNEGSKA (reference sequence). This CDR3 is built from 15 residues. CDR3 sequence: CSASSGGAGANVLTF.

This chain connects TRBV5-5 to TRBJ2-1; TCRdb's assignment of TRBD2 cannot be checked, as there is no DNA. Looked up from germline, CDR1 is SGHKS and CDR2 is YYEKEE (reference sequence). This CDR3 comprises 16 residues. This chain's CDR3 is CASSDSPGLEFAEQFF.

V gene TRBV20-1 combines with J gene TRBJ2-3; there is no DNA to check the TCRdb D call of TRBD2. This CDR3 contains 16 residues. Germline-derived CDR1 and CDR2 are DFQATT and SNEGSKA (reference sequence). The CDR3 loop is CSARSGTSGGTDTQYF.

The chain is built from TRBV18 and TRBJ2-3; the D call of TRBD1 rests on TCRdb alone, since no DNA is present to check it. This CDR3 is built from 14 residues. The germline V gene encodes CDR1 KGHSH and CDR2 LQKENI. Here the CDR3 reads CASSIDRTEDTQYF.

The chain couples TRBV13 to TRBJ1-1. The CDR3 extends over 12 amino acids. CDR1 is PRHDT and CDR2 is FYEKMQ in the germline V gene (reference sequence). Here the CDR3 reads CASSSYGTEAFF.

The rearrangement joins TRBV6-2 or TRBV6-3 to TRBJ2-1. Germline CDR1 is MNHEY and CDR2 is SVGEGT. The CDR3 is 14 residues long. The CDR3 loop reads CASSYSVTYNEQFF.